Sequencing of this TCR beta chain was carried out in a study of blood T cells in healthy people across ages. Using a J-beta primer mix together with a sample-barcoded 5' primer, a second PCR was run for roughly 6 to 12 cycles. TCRdb re-called the 5' RACE reads with MiXCR, one entry per CDR3 protein. Here the sample spans about 1,500,000 distinct CDR3 sequences, around 39% being singletons. The germline CDR1 and CDR2 sequences are MDHEN and SYDVKM. Trimming stripped 6 bases from V and 7 bases from J, with 15 bases between. There are 14 residues in the CDR3. Study conclusions and caveats: More naive CD4+ cells and higher diversity marked long-lived donors relative to aged donors.

Worth noting for this clonotype: What it recognizes is unknown.

The sequenced material came from blood. V and J are TRBV28 and TRBJ1-4; a possible D gene is TRBD1 (6 bases). This clonotype originated in a woman aged 18-29 years in good health. CDR3 sequence reads: CASSLTGGPEKLFF. The CDR3 DNA reads TGTGCCAGCAGCTTGACAGGAGGTCCTGAAAAACTGTTTTTT.